The entry below gives a single T cell receptor (beta chain) sequence along with its context. Its antigen is as yet unknown. One base away lies a much larger clone, so this may be a sequencing read error. The record originates from a study of early T cells in non-severe SARS-CoV-2 infection. Study at large: From unsorted whole blood, bulk RNA was sequenced, and the chains remained unpaired.

Study results and limitations: Anti-spike CD8 specificities were favored by VDJdb matching, whose results missed private and CD4 specificities.

Tagging with unique molecular identifiers was applied to individual cDNA molecules. TCRdb itself ran the 5' RACE reads through MiXCR, one entry per CDR3 protein. The repertoire holds tens of thousands of distinct CDR3 sequences, with about 13% as singletons. The CDR3 has 13 amino acids. Germline trimming cut 8 bases from V and 3 bases from J; bases unmatched to any gene: 10. Germline CDR1 reads SQVTM; CDR2 reads ANQGSEA. The TCR sequence derives from an adult who was a healthcare worker with PCR-confirmed SARS-CoV-2 infection or an uninfected control (not recorded which). The V gene is TRBV29-1, the J gene TRBJ2-7; 7 bases are a match to TRBD1. This specimen consisted of whole blood, obtained at baseline. This CDR3 is CSFGPTGSYEQYF. The CDR3 DNA reads TGCAGCTTTGGCCCGACAGGGAGCTACGAGCAGTACTTC.